Each of the 16 T cell receptor beta chains below was sequenced from the same sample in a study of early T cells in non-severe SARS-CoV-2 infection (dated by TCRdb to the early 2020s). The library was built by means of 5' RACE. Sequencer: NextSeq 500. TCRdb itself trimmed the public reads at Q25 with fastp, ran MiXCR and retained productive beta chains. Identical CDR3 proteins give one entry, which carries the most common genes and DNA. The table for this sample lists roughly 60,000 distinct CDR3 sequences; 6.6% of them were counted only once. The top ten constitute roughly 5.6% of the sample. The sample consisted of whole blood, taken at baseline. The origin of the receptors is an adult who was a healthcare worker with PCR-confirmed SARS-CoV-2 infection or an uninfected control (not recorded which).

This clonotype has at least ten counts. The chain employs TRBV12-3 or TRBV12-4 and TRBJ2-2, with D unresolved. V was pared by 6 bases and J by 4 bases, with 12 bases between. This CDR3 has 14 amino acids. CDR3 nucleotides: TGTGCCAGCAGCCGGGTTACGGTCACCGGGGAGCTGTTTTTT. Translating it yields CASSRVTVTGELFF.

The chain combines TRBV29-1 with TRBJ1-1, with no clear D. V lost 8 bases, J lost 5 bases, and 15 bases lay in between. The CDR3 is made up of 12 amino acids. Germline CDR1 reads SQVTM; CDR2 reads ANQGSEA. CDR3 residues: CSTMTGGTEAFF. The CDR3 region has the DNA TGCAGCACAATGACCGGCGGGACTGAAGCTTTCTTT.

This clonotype was counted ten times or more. The V and J genes are TRBV28 and TRBJ2-5; D possibly corresponds to TRBD2 (5 bases). V was clipped by 2 bases and J by 1 base, with 8 bases between them. Germline-derived CDR1 and CDR2 are MDHEN and SYDVKM. CDR3 length equals 14 residues. The CDR3 DNA reads TGTGCCAGCAGTTTAACTAGTGCCCAAGAGACCCAGTACTTC. Protein: CASSLTSAQETQYF.

The sample holds a few counts of this clonotype. The DNA of the CDR3 is TGTGCCAGCAGTAGGGACAGGGGGTACGAGCAGTACTTC. This codes for CASSRDRGYEQYF. The chain is built from TRBV27 and TRBJ2-7, with 11 bases that match TRBD1. The J segment lost 4 bases and the V segment lost 5 bases, leaving 1 base of the junction unmatched. Germline V gives CDR1 MNHEY, CDR2 SMNVEV (reference sequence). The CDR3 contains 13 residues.

The gene calls are TRBV29-1 and TRBJ1-1; D is undetermined. The CDR3 spans 11 residues. Germline-derived CDR1 and CDR2 are SQVTM and ANQGSEA. The ends were cut back, 4 bases at V and 2 bases at J, with 5 bases in the middle. The CDR3 region has the DNA TGCAGCGTTGTTAGAAACACTGAAGCTTTCTTT. This translates into CSVVRNTEAFF.

This clonotype came up many times. The V call is TRBV27, the J call TRBJ2-1; TRBD1 matches 7 bases. Germline values: CDR1 MNHEY, CDR2 SMNVEV (reference sequence). The CDR3 consists of 15 residues. The J segment lost 5 bases and the V segment lost 9 bases, leaving 13 bases of the junction unmatched. The CDR3 reads CASSVPGQRDNEQFF. The CDR3, as DNA: TGTGCCAGTTCTGTACCGGGACAGCGTGACAATGAGCAGTTCTTC.

This clonotype was seen a few times. V usage is TRBV7-2 and J usage is TRBJ1-2; possibly TRBD1 for D (5 bases). Germline V gene sequence: CDR1 SGHTA, CDR2 FQGNSA. The CDR3 spans 15 residues. Deletions cut 2 bases from V and 0 bases from J, with 10 bases between. CDR3 amino acids: CASSLFQGPNYGYTF. The CDR3 bases are TGTGCCAGCAGCTTATTCCAGGGCCCTAACTATGGCTACACCTTC.

The CDR3 DNA is TGTGCCAGCTCACCGCCAGGAAAGGGAGAGACCCAGTACTTC. It specifies CASSPPGKGETQYF. The gene calls are TRBV18 and TRBJ2-5; D is undetermined. The CDR3 is 14 residues long. The ends were cut back, 3 bases at V and 4 bases at J, with 12 bases in the middle. CDR1 is KGHSH, CDR2 LQKENI, per germline.

There are a few counts of this clonotype. The V call is TRBV7-8, the J call TRBJ2-6; no firm D call. CDR1 and CDR2 from the germline V gene are SGHVS and FQNEAQ. V was trimmed by 6 bases and J by 0 bases, leaving 3 bases between them. This CDR3 comprises 13 residues. DNA for the CDR3: TGTGCCAGCAGACTCTCTGGGGCCAACGTCCTGACTTTC. The encoded protein is CASRLSGANVLTF.

CDR3 region: CASSSLLALTNTEAFF. The DNA for the CDR3 is TGTGCCAGCAGCTCCCTGCTGGCACTGACGAACACTGAAGCTTTCTTT. The V gene is TRBV11-2, the J gene TRBJ1-1; D is unresolved. Germline V gene data show CDR1 as SGHAT and CDR2 as FQNNGV. Trimming left V 4 bases short and J 1 base short, with 16 bases between. CDR3 length: 16 amino acids.

J is TRBJ2-1 and V is TRBV4-2; perhaps TRBD2 as D (6 bases). Germline V gene lookup returns CDR1 LGHNA and CDR2 YNFKEQ. This CDR3 has 16 residues. V dropped 1 base and J dropped 3 bases, with 13 bases sitting between them. Here the CDR3 reads CASSQVWRDDYNEQFF. The CDR3 coding sequence is TGTGCCAGCAGCCAAGTGTGGAGGGATGACTACAATGAGCAGTTCTTC.

The sample holds many counts of this clonotype. The V and J genes are TRBV7-2 and TRBJ2-3; D uncertain. Germline loops: CDR1 SGHTA, CDR2 FQGNSA. Trimming left V 5 bases short and J 3 bases short, with 6 bases between. The CDR3 runs to 12 residues. The CDR3 DNA sequence: TGTGCCAGCAGCATCGGGACAGATACGCAGTATTTT. Protein product: CASSIGTDTQYF.

The chain recombines TRBV7-2 with TRBJ1-6; possibly TRBD1 for D (5 bases). Per germline, CDR1 SGHTA and CDR2 FQGNSA. V lost 1 base to trimming and J lost 7 bases, with 14 bases between them. The length of the CDR3 is 16 residues. CDR3 sequence (DNA): TGTGCCAGCAGCTTAGGGAGCCCAGGGACGAATTCACCCCTCCACTTT. This translates into CASSLGSPGTNSPLHF.

This clonotype was detected ten times or more. The chain uses TRBV20-1 and TRBJ2-1; D is perhaps TRBD1 (6 bases). The CDR3 sequence is 14 residues long. V was cut by 6 bases and J by 6 bases, with 18 bases left in between. Germline V gene data show CDR1 as DFQATT and CDR2 as SNEGSKA (reference sequence). CDR3: CSAPGTSARNEQFF. The DNA of the CDR3 is TGCAGTGCGCCGGGGACAAGTGCGCGCAATGAGCAGTTCTTC.

The chain links TRBV28 to TRBJ2-5; 11 bases fit TRBD1. The CDR3 consists of 16 residues. CDR1 and CDR2 from the germline V gene are MDHEN and SYDVKM. The trim removed 4 bases at V and 3 bases at J, leaving 7 bases unmatched. The DNA for the CDR3 is TGTGCCAGCAGTTCCGCCGGGACAGGGGGGGAAGAGACCCAGTACTTC. Protein: CASSSAGTGGEETQYF.

This clonotype has a count of ten or more. CDR3 DNA sequence: TGCAGTGTGGGGGGACGGGGCTATGAAAAACTGTTTTTT. This encodes CSVGGRGYEKLFF. V gene TRBV20-1 combines with J gene TRBJ1-4; maybe TRBD1 (5 bases). Trimming removed 7 bases from V and 6 bases from J, with 15 bases in between. Per the germline V gene, CDR1 is DFQATT and CDR2 is SNEGSKA (reference sequence). CDR3 size: 13 residues.